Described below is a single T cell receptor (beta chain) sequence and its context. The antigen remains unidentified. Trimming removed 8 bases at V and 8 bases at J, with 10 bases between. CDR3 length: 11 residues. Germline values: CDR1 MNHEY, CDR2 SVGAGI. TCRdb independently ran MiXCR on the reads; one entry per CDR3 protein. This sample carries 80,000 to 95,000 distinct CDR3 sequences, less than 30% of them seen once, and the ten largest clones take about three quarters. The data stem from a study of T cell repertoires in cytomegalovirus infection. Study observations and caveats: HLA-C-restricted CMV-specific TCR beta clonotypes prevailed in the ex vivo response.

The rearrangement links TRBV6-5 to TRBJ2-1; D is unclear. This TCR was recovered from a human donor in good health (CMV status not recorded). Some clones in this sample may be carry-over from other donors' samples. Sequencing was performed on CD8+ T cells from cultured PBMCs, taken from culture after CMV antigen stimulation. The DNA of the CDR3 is TGTGCCAGCGTTAGCTATCATGAGCAGTTCTTC. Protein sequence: CASVSYHEQFF.